This T cell receptor beta chain was identified during a study of CD8 T cells in Susac syndrome. The J segment lost 0 bases and the V segment lost 8 bases, leaving 12 bases of the junction unmatched. This CDR3 is 16 amino acids long. Germline loops: CDR1 SGHVS, CDR2 FNYEAQ. cDNA came from around 0.54 to 1 ug RNA primed by random hexamers. TCR beta CDR3 was amplified by immunoSEQ covering 54 Vbeta and 13 Jbeta. TCRdb re-analysed the immunoSEQ multiplex PCR reads in MiXCR, keeping a single row per CDR3 protein. The data hold about 50,000 distinct CDR3 sequences, with 85% to 95% observed a single time. Sequencing of TCR beta was performed on blood CD8+ and CD4+ T cells.

This receptor was obtained from a human donor with multiple sclerosis. What was sequenced was CD8+ T cells from PBMCs. The V gene is TRBV7-6, the J gene TRBJ1-1, with 7 positions matching TRBD1. The CDR3 nucleotides read TGTGCCAGCGGCATGGGGGACAGTTCGATGAACACTGAAGCTTTCTTT. This gives the protein CASGMGDSSMNTEAFF.